A selection of T cell receptor beta chains follows, all from one sample in a study of T cell responses to AZD1222 COVID-19 vaccine. Assay: immunoSEQ multiplex PCR; the TCRdb copy retains only in-frame clones and omits some. The sample lists approximately 200,000 clones; over 85% were seen once. The sequences come from peripheral blood, collected 28 days after the second AZD1222 dose. Source of these receptors: an adult who received the AZD1222 COVID-19 vaccine. Both conserved end residues are part of each CDR3. The D gene is left open where the match is weak. Size is omitted from some rows. Given values are once, few, many or a class for expanded clones.

j_gene	abundance	v_gene	d_gene	CDR3nt	CDR3aa
TRBJ2-7	-	TRBV20-1	-	TGCAGTGCTAGGTTTGTTTGGGAGCAGTACTTC	CSARFVWEQYF
TRBJ1-3	-	TRBV4-1	-	TGCGCCAGCAGCCAGTTGGGGTACTCTGGAAACACCATATATTTT	CASSQLGYSGNTIYF
TRBJ2-1	-	TRBV5-1	TRBD1	TGCGCCAGCAGCGGCCGACAGGGAAGTTTCCACAATGAGCAGTTCTTC	CASSGRQGSFHNEQFF
TRBJ2-1	once	TRBV24-1	-	TGTGCCACCAGTGCCTACAATGAGCAGTTCTTC	CATSAYNEQFF
TRBJ2-4	-	TRBV27	-	TGTGCCAGCAGTTTATCCGGAGGACAGAGAGGAAACATTCAGTACTTC	CASSLSGGQRGNIQYF
TRBJ2-3	-	TRBV10-3	-	TGTGCCATCAGTGACAGCCGTGTCGCAGATACGCAGTATTTT	CAISDSRVADTQYF
TRBJ2-3	-	TRBV5-6	-	TGTGCCAGCAGCCTATTGCAAGGAGGCGGGGGCACAGATACGCAGTATTTT	CASSLLQGGGGTDTQYF
TRBJ1-6	-	TRBV21-1	-	TGTGCCAGCAGAGACCAGGGGGCTTTTGTGTCACCCCTCCACTTT	CASRDQGAFVSPLHF
TRBJ1-1	-	TRBV5-6	-	TGTGCCAGCAGCGGGGGGCCTGAAGCTTTCTTT	CASSGGPEAFF
TRBJ1-3	-	TRBV28	-	TGTGCCAGCGGGAGCGCCGGAAACACCATATATTTT	CASGSAGNTIYF
TRBJ1-5	-	TRBV18	-	TGTGCCAGCTCATCGGGACGTAGTAGCAATCAGCCCCAGCATTTT	CASSSGRSSNQPQHF
TRBJ1-5	-	TRBV19	-	TGTGCCAGTAGGAAAGATAGCAATCAGCCCCAGCATTTT	CASRKDSNQPQHF
TRBJ2-2	-	TRBV12-3/TRBV12-4	-	TGTGCCAGCAGTCAGGAACCCGGGGAGCTGTTTTTT	CASSQEPGELFF
TRBJ1-1	-	TRBV7-9	-	TGTGCCAGCAGCGAGGTTGCCGGGGGAGGAGGTGAAGCTTTCTTT	CASSEVAGGGGEAFF
TRBJ1-5	few	TRBV28	-	TGTGCCAGCAGACTCCCTTCCGGGCTCAATCAGCCCCAGCATTTT	CASRLPSGLNQPQHF
TRBJ2-7	-	TRBV6-2/TRBV6-3	-	TGTGCCAGCAGTAGTCGTACCTACGAGCAGTACTTC	CASSSRTYEQYF
TRBJ2-5	-	TRBV5-8	-	TGTGCCAGCAGCTTAACAGAAGAGACCCAGTACTTC	CASSLTEETQYF
TRBJ2-4	-	TRBV3-1/TRBV3-2	-	TGTGCCAGCAGCCAAGTGCTGGGTAGGGCCAAAAACATTCAGTACTTC	CASSQVLGRAKNIQYF
TRBJ2-2	-	TRBV29-1	TRBD1	TGCAGCGCCGGAGACAGGGGCCGGGGCGGGGAGCTGTTTTTT	CSAGDRGRGGELFF
TRBJ2-3	-	TRBV7-2	TRBD2	TGTGCCAGCAGCTTCCCGACTAGCGGGGGAGATACGCAGTATTTT	CASSFPTSGGDTQYF
TRBJ2-3	-	TRBV24-1	TRBD2	TGTGCCACCAGTGGATTGCGGACTAGCGGGGGGGCCCTCAACACAGATACGCAGTATTTT	CATSGLRTSGGALNTDTQYF
TRBJ1-2	-	TRBV5-4	TRBD1	TGTGCCAGCATCACAATGGGACAGGGGCGCGCGTATGGCTACACCTTC	CASITMGQGRAYGYTF
TRBJ1-1	-	TRBV18	-	TGTGCCAGCTCACCACCGTCGGGGGGCACTGAAGCTTTCTTT	CASSPPSGGTEAFF
TRBJ1-6	-	TRBV14	-	TGTGCCAGCAGCCAGGTGAGGGGATCCTATAATTCACCCCTCCACTTT	CASSQVRGSYNSPLHF
TRBJ2-6	-	TRBV3-1/TRBV3-2	-	TGTGCCAGCAGCCTTTCAGGGGGGGGTACCTCTGGGGCCAACGTCCTGACTTTC	CASSLSGGGTSGANVLTF
TRBJ1-1	-	TRBV5-4	-	TGTGCCAGCAGCTTGGAAAAGAACACTGAAGCTTTCTTT	CASSLEKNTEAFF
TRBJ1-1	-	TRBV11-2	-	TGTGCCAGCAGCTTCCTAGGTGTCCGTCCGAACACTGAAGCTTTCTTT	CASSFLGVRPNTEAFF
TRBJ2-7	-	TRBV10-2	-	TGCGCCAGCAGTGAGTTCAGGGTTATCTACGAGCAGTACTTC	CASSEFRVIYEQYF
TRBJ2-1	-	TRBV7-6	TRBD2	TGTGCCAGCAGCTTAAGGCGGGGGGGTTACAATGAGCAGTTCTTC	CASSLRRGGYNEQFF
TRBJ1-1	-	TRBV4-2	TRBD1	TGTGCCAGCAGCAGGACAGGGGGCACTGAAGCTTTCTTT	CASSRTGGTEAFF
TRBJ2-7	-	TRBV11-2	-	TGTGCCAGCAGCTTAGGGCCAGGCGGGTCGGGTGAGCAGTACTTC	CASSLGPGGSGEQYF
TRBJ2-7	few	TRBV11-2	TRBD2	TGTGCCAGCAGCTTAGTATTCCACTCTAGCGGGTTCTACGAGCAGTACTTC	CASSLVFHSSGFYEQYF
TRBJ2-5	once	TRBV7-9	TRBD2	TGTGCCAGCAGACCTCACGCCCGAGCGGGGGGCCAAGAGACCCAGTACTTC	CASRPHARAGGQETQYF
TRBJ2-3	-	TRBV24-1	-	TGTGCCACCAGTACGCCTGATCTGGACTTCCTTCAATCCCCAGATACGCAGTATTTT	CATSTPDLDFLQSPDTQYF
TRBJ1-5	-	TRBV12-3/TRBV12-4	-	TGTGCCAGCAGCCCGACGACCACGGGGCCCCAGCATTTT	CASSPTTTGPQHF
TRBJ2-1	-	TRBV19	-	TGTGCCAGTAACCGTAGGGGTTCCTACAATGAGCAGTTCTTC	CASNRRGSYNEQFF
TRBJ1-6	-	TRBV19	TRBD1	TGTGCCAGTAGTACCGCGACAGGGGGTCGGTCACCCCTCCACTTT	CASSTATGGRSPLHF
TRBJ1-6	-	TRBV5-5	TRBD1	TGTGCCAGCAGCCAACTACAGGGGGACACCCTCCACTTT	CASSQLQGDTLHF
TRBJ1-3	once	TRBV2	-	TGTGCCAGCAGGCCTGTCAGATCCCCTGGAAACACCATATATTTT	CASRPVRSPGNTIYF
TRBJ2-1	-	TRBV19	TRBD1	TGTGCCAGTAACGGACAGGTCTACAATGAGCAGTTCTTC	CASNGQVYNEQFF
TRBJ1-2	-	TRBV28	-	TGTGCCAGCAGTTCCCCGGGTGGCGGCTACACCTTC	CASSSPGGGYTF
TRBJ2-2	once	TRBV5-1	-	TGCGCCAGCAGCTTGTTGGAAGCCGGGGAGCTGTTTTTT	CASSLLEAGELFF
TRBJ1-2	-	TRBV27	-	TGTGCCAGCAGTTTAACCCTGGGCTATGGCTACACCTTC	CASSLTLGYGYTF
TRBJ2-3	-	TRBV28	-	TGTGCCAGCAGTTTATTCACAGATACGCAGTATTTT	CASSLFTDTQYF